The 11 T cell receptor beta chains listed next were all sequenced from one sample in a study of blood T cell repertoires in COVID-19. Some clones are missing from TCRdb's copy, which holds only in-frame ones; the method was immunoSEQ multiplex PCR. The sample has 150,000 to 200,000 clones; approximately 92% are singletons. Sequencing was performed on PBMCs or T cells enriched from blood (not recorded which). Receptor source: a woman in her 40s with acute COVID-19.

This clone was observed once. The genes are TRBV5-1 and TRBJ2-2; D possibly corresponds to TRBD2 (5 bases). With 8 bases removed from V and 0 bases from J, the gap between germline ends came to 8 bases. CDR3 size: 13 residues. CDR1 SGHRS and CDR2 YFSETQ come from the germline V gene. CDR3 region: CASTLANTGELFF. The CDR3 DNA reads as TGCGCCAGTACACTAGCGAACACCGGGGAGCTGTTTTTT.

CDR3 bases: TGTGCCAGCTCAAAGGGACAGGGGAACAATGAGCAGTTCTTC. Its protein product is CASSKGQGNNEQFF. The rearrangement joins TRBV18 to TRBJ2-1, with 10 positions matching TRBD1. From germline, CDR1 is KGHSH and CDR2 LQKENI. J lost 5 bases, V lost 5 bases, and 3 bases had no gene match. This CDR3 region has 14 residues.

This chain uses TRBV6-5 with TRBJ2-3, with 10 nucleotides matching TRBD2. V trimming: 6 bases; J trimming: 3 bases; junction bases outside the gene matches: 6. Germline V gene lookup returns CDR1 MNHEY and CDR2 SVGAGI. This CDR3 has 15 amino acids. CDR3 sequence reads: CASSQLAGRTDTQYF. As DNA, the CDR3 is TGTGCCAGCAGCCAACTAGCGGGACGGACAGATACGCAGTATTTT.

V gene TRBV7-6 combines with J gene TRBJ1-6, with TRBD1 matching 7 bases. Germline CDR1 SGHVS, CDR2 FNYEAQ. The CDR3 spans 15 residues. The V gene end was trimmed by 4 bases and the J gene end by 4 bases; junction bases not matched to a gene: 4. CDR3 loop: CASSWDRRYNSPLHF. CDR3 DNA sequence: TGTGCCAGCAGCTGGGACAGAAGATATAATTCACCCCTCCACTTT.

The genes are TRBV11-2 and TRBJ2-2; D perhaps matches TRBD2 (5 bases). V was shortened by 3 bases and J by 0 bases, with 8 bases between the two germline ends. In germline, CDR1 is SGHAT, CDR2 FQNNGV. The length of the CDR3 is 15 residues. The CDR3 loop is CASSFRGANTGELFF. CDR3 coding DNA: TGTGCCAGCAGCTTCCGGGGTGCGAACACCGGGGAGCTGTTTTTT.

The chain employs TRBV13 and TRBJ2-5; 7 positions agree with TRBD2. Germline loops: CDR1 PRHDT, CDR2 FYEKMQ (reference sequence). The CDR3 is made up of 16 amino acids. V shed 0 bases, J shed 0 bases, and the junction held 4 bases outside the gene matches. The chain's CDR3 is CASSLGSSGYQETQYF. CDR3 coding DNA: TGTGCCAGCAGCTTAGGGTCTAGCGGCTACCAAGAGACCCAGTACTTC.

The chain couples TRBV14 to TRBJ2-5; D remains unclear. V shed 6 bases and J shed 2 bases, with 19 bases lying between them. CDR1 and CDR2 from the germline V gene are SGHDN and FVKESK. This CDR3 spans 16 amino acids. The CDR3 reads CASRYPKKTEQETQYF. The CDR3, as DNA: TGTGCCAGCAGATACCCCAAAAAAACAGAGCAAGAGACCCAGTACTTC.

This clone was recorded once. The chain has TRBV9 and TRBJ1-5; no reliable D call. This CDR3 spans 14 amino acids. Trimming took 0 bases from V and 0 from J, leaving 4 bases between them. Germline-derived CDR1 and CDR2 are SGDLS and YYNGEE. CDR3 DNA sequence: TGTGCCAGCAGCGTAGGAGATAGCAATCAGCCCCAGCATTTT. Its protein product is CASSVGDSNQPQHF.

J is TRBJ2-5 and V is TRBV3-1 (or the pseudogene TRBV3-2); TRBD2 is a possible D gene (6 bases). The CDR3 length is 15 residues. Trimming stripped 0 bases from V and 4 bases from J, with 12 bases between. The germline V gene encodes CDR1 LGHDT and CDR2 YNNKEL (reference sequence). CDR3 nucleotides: TGTGCCAGCAGCCAAGAAACTAGCCCCCCAGAGACCCAGTACTTC. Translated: CASSQETSPPETQYF.

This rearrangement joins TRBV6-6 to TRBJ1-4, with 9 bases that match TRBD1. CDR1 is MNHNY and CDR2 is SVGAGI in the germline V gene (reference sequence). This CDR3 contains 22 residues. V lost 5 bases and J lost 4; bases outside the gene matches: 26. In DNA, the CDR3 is TGTGCCAGCAGTCCTGATGATGTAACTTGGACAGGGGAGCTTTCTCTTAATGAAAAACTGTTTTTT. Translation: CASSPDDVTWTGELSLNEKLFF.

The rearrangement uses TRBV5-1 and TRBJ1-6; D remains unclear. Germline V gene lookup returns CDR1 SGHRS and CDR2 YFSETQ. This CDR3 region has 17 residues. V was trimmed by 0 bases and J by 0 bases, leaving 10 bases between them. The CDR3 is CASSLGAGLSYNSPLHF. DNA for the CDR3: TGCGCCAGCAGCTTGGGGGCAGGCCTCTCCTATAATTCACCCCTCCACTTT.